This is a list of T cell receptor beta chains from one sample in a study of blood T cell repertoires in COVID-19. Using immunoSEQ multiplex PCR, the repertoire was profiled, and TCRdb retains in-frame clones only, with some absent. The sample holds 26,000 or so clones, approximately 90% seen once. The specimen sequenced was peripheral blood. The receptor set was obtained from a man aged 55 to 70 with active COVID-19. The CDR3 runs from the conserved cysteine through the conserved F or W. A D gene is named only where the DNA matches it firmly. Rows may omit the clone size; those that give it use once, few, many or a size class.

V gene	clone size	D gene	J gene	CDR3 DNA	CDR3 protein
TRBV19	once	TRBD2	TRBJ2-5	TGTGCCAGTAGTCGACGGGGGGGCGGCCAAGAGACCCAGTACTTC	CASSRRGGGQETQYF
TRBV19	NA	NA	TRBJ2-2	TGTGCCAGTAGTTCTGGCGGGGTTAACACCGGGGAGCTGTTTTTT	CASSSGGVNTGELFF
TRBV6-5	NA	NA	TRBJ2-5	TGTGCCAGCAGTTACTCAGCCGGCCAAGAGACCCAGTACTTC	CASSYSAGQETQYF
TRBV18	NA	TRBD1	TRBJ2-2	TGTGCCAGCTCAACCGGGACAGGGTTCACCGGGGAGCTGTTTTTT	CASSTGTGFTGELFF
TRBV9	NA	NA	TRBJ1-1	TGTGCCAGCAGCGTAGGGGGAGTGAACACTGAAGCTTTCTTT	CASSVGGVNTEAFF
TRBV24-1	NA	NA	TRBJ2-1	TGTGCCACCAGTGATTCGGCTAGCTGGGGGCTGAATGAGCAGTTCTTC	CATSDSASWGLNEQFF
TRBV6-5	NA	TRBD1	TRBJ2-7	TGTGCCAGCAGTTACTCCGGGACAGACTCCTACGAGCAGTACTTC	CASSYSGTDSYEQYF
TRBV7-8	NA	NA	TRBJ1-5	TGTGCCAGCAGCTTTCCCCCCAGGGGTTTAAGTAGGACTGGCAATCAGCCCCAGCATTTT	CASSFPPRGLSRTGNQPQHF
TRBV27	NA	NA	TRBJ1-5	TGTGCCAGACAGGGTAGCAATCAGCCCCAGCATTTT	CARQGSNQPQHF
TRBV5-1	once	NA	TRBJ1-3	TGCGCCAGCAGCTTGGGTGCAGGGGCGACTGGAAACACCATATATTTT	CASSLGAGATGNTIYF
TRBV3-1/TRBV3-2	NA	TRBD2	TRBJ2-1	TGTGCCAGCAGCCGAGCGGGGTCAAGCTACAATGAGCAGTTCTTC	CASSRAGSSYNEQFF
TRBV19	NA	TRBD1	TRBJ2-2	TGTGCCAGTAGTTTCTATGGGACAGTGAACACCGGGGAGCTGTTTTTT	CASSFYGTVNTGELFF
TRBV2	NA	TRBD1	TRBJ1-5	TGTGCCAGCAGTGGGGACAGGGGAGGCAATCAGCCCCAGCATTTT	CASSGDRGGNQPQHF
TRBV7-9	NA	TRBD2	TRBJ2-3	TGTGCCAGCAGCCCCCCGGGGGGATCAGATACGCAGTATTTT	CASSPPGGSDTQYF
TRBV4-1	NA	TRBD2	TRBJ2-7	TGCGCCAGCAGCCAAGAAGGGACTAGCGGGATCTACGAGCAGTACTTC	CASSQEGTSGIYEQYF
TRBV5-1	NA	TRBD1	TRBJ2-3	TGCGCCAGCAGCTGGGGACAGGGGGTAGATACGCAGTATTTT	CASSWGQGVDTQYF
TRBV6-5	NA	NA	TRBJ1-1	TGTGCCAGCAGTAAACAGGGAATAGGAACTGAAGCTTTCTTT	CASSKQGIGTEAFF
TRBV7-9	once	NA	TRBJ1-4	TGTGCCAGCAGATCTAACCGCGGGGTAACTAATGAAAAACTGTTTTTT	CASRSNRGVTNEKLFF
TRBV20-1	NA	NA	TRBJ2-5	TGCAGTGCTAGTCTGCAAGAGACCCAGTACTTC	CSASLQETQYF
TRBV6-5	NA	NA	TRBJ1-5	TGTGCCAGCAGCCCCGGGACACCCTTGGAGCCCCAGCATTTT	CASSPGTPLEPQHF
TRBV7-3	NA	NA	TRBJ2-5	TGTGCCAGCAGCGTCGGACTTGCGGGGACCCAGTACTTC	CASSVGLAGTQYF
TRBV2	NA	NA	TRBJ1-4	TGTGCCAGCAGTCAGCAGGGGCTGGCTAATGAAAAACTGTTTTTT	CASSQQGLANEKLFF
TRBV5-1	NA	NA	TRBJ2-6	TGCGCCAGCAGCTTGGCCGTGACGACAGGACCCTCTGGGGCCAACGTCCTGACTTTC	CASSLAVTTGPSGANVLTF
TRBV5-1	NA	NA	TRBJ1-1	TGCGCCAGCAGCCCCCGGAGGGGAAACACTGAAGCTTTCTTT	CASSPRRGNTEAFF
TRBV28	NA	NA	TRBJ2-7	TGTGCCAGCAGTTCCCGGGACACCGGGACCTACGAGCAGTACTTC	CASSSRDTGTYEQYF
TRBV7-8	few	NA	TRBJ2-3	TGTGCCAGCAGCTTAGTGGCCAACACAGATACGCAGTATTTT	CASSLVANTDTQYF
TRBV12-5	NA	NA	TRBJ1-2	TGTGCTAGTGGTTCGAGGCCGCAGAATCATGGCTACACCTTC	CASGSRPQNHGYTF
TRBV28	NA	NA	TRBJ2-1	TGTGCCAGCAGTTTAGGAAGTGATAGCGACAACGGTATGTTCTTC	CASSLGSDSDNGMFF
TRBV10-3	NA	TRBD2	TRBJ2-5	TGTGCCACCGGGCGACCCGGGACTAGCGGGGGATCGGAAGAGACCCAGTACTTC	CATGRPGTSGGSEETQYF
TRBV6-5	few	NA	TRBJ1-1	TGTGCCAGCAGCCCCGGGTCCACTGAAGCTTTCTTT	CASSPGSTEAFF
TRBV7-6	NA	TRBD2	TRBJ2-2	TGTGCCAGCAGCTTGGCTAGCGGGGGGAACACCGGGGAGCTGTTTTTT	CASSLASGGNTGELFF
TRBV7-6	NA	TRBD2	TRBJ2-3	TGTGCCAGCAGCTTTCGCAGTGGGCTGGGCAGCGGGGTCACAGATACGCAGTATTTT	CASSFRSGLGSGVTDTQYF
TRBV10-3	NA	NA	TRBJ2-7	TGTGCCACCCTCGATGAGGCAGGGACCTACGAGCAGTACTTC	CATLDEAGTYEQYF
TRBV5-1	medium-sized	TRBD1	TRBJ1-5	TGCGCCAGCAACCCTGAGGGGCAGGGGGAAATTCGCAATCAGCCCCAGCATTTT	CASNPEGQGEIRNQPQHF
TRBV30	NA	TRBD2	TRBJ2-1	TGTGCCTGGAGCCTAACTAGCGGGGCCTACAATGAGCAGTTCTTC	CAWSLTSGAYNEQFF
TRBV6-6	NA	NA	TRBJ2-3	TGTGCCAGCAGTTACCATCGAGGCGGGACAGATACGCAGTATTTT	CASSYHRGGTDTQYF
TRBV10-3	NA	NA	TRBJ1-1	TGTGCCATCAGTGAGTACTTGAACACTGAAGCTTTCTTT	CAISEYLNTEAFF
TRBV7-9	NA	NA	TRBJ1-6	TGTGCCAGCAGCTCAGGCCGTGCGGGTTCACCCCTCCACTTT	CASSSGRAGSPLHF
TRBV19	few	TRBD1	TRBJ2-7	TGTGCCAGTAGTAGGACAGGGTTCGAGCAGTACTTC	CASSRTGFEQYF
TRBV7-9	NA	NA	TRBJ1-1	TGTGCCAGCAGCTTAAGGGACAAAAACACTGAAGCTTTCTTT	CASSLRDKNTEAFF